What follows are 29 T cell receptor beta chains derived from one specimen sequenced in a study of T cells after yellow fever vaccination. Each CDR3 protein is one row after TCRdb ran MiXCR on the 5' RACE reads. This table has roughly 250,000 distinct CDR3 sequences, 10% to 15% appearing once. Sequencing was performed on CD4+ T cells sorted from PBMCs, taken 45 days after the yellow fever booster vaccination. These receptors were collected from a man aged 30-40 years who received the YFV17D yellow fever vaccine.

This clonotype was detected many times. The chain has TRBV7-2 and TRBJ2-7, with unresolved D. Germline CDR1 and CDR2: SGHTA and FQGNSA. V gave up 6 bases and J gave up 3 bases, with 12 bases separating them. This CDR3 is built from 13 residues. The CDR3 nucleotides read TGTGCCAGCAGTCCCGACGGGTTCTACGAGCAGTACTTC. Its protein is CASSPDGFYEQYF.

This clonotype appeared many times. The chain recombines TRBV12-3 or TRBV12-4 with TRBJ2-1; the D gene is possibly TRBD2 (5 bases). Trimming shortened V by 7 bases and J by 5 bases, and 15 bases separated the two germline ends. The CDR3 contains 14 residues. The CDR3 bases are TGTGCCAGCACACGGGCTAGCAGAGACAATGAGCAGTTCTTC. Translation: CASTRASRDNEQFF.

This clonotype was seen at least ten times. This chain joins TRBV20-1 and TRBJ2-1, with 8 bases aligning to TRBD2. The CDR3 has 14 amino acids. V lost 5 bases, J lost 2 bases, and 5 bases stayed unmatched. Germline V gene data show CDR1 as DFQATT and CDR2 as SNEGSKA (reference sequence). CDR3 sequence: CSALSGSPYNEQFF. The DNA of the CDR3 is TGCAGTGCTCTGAGCGGGAGCCCCTACAATGAGCAGTTCTTC.

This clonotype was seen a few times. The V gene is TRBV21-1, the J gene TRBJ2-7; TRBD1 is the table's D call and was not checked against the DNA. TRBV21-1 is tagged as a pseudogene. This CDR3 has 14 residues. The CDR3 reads CATKTPRDGDEQYF. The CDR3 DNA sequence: TGTGCCACCAAAACCCCCCGGGACGGGGACGAGCAGTACTTC.

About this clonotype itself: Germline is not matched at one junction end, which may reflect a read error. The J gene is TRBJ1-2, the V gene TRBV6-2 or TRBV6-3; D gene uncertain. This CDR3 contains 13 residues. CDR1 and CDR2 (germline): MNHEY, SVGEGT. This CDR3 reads CASSQRAKYGYTF. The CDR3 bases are TGTGCCAGCAGCCAGAGAGCTAAGTATGGCTACACCTTC.

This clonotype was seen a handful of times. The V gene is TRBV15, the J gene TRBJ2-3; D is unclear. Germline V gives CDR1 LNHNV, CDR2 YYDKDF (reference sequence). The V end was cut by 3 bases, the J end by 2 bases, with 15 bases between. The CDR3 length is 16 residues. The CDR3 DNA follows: TGTGCCACCAGCAGGGGTAGTCCCTTGGCCACAGATACGCAGTATTTT. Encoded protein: CATSRGSPLATDTQYF.

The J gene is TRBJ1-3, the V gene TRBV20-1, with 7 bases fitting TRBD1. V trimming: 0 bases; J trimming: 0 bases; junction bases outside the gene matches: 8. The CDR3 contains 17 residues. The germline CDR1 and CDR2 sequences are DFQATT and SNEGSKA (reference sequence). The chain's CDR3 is CSAREGTGVFSGNTIYF. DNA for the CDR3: TGCAGTGCTAGAGAAGGAACAGGGGTTTTCTCTGGAAACACCATATATTTT.

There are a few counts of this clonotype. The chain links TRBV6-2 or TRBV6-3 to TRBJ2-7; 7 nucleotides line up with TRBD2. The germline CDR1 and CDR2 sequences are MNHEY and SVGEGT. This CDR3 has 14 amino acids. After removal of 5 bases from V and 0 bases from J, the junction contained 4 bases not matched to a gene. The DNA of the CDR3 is TGTGCCAGCAGTGTTAGCGGGTACTCCTACGAGCAGTACTTC. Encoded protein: CASSVSGYSYEQYF.

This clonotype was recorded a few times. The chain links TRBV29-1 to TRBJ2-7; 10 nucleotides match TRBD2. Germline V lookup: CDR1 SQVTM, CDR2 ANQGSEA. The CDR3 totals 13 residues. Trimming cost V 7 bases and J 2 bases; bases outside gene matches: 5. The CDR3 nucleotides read TGCAGCGGGACCGGGACTAGCGCCTACGAGCAGTACTTC. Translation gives CSGTGTSAYEQYF.

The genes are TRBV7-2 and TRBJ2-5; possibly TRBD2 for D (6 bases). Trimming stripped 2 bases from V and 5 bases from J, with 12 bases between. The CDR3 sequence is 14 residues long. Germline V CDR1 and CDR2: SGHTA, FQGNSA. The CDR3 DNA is TGTGCCAGCAGCTTAATGGCGGGACGGGAGACCCAGTACTTC. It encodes CASSLMAGRETQYF.

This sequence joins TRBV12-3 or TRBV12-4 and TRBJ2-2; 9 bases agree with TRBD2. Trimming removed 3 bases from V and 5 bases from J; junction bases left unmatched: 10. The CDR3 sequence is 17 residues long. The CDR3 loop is CASSFPPGGRETGELFF. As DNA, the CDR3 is TGTGCCAGCAGTTTCCCCCCAGGCGGGAGGGAGACCGGGGAGCTGTTTTTT.

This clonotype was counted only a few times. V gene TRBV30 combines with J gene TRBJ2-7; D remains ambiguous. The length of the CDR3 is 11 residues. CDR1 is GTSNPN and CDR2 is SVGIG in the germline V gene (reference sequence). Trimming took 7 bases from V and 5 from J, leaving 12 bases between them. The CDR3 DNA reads TGTGCCTCGACATCTGGGGACGAGCAGTACTTC. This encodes CASTSGDEQYF.

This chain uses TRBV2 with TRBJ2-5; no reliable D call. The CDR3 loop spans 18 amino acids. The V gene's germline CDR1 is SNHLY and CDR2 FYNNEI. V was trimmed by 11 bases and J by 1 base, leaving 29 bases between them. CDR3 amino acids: CAFSTAGPHSRVQETQYF. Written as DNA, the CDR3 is TGTGCCTTCAGCACTGCCGGGCCCCATTCTCGTGTCCAAGAGACCCAGTACTTC.

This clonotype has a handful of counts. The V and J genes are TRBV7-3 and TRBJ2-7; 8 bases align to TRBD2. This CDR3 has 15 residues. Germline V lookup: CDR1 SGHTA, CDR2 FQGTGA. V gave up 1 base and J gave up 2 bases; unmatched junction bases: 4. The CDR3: CASSLSRAGAYEQYF. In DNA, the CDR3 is TGTGCCAGCAGCTTAAGTCGAGCGGGAGCCTACGAGCAGTACTTC.

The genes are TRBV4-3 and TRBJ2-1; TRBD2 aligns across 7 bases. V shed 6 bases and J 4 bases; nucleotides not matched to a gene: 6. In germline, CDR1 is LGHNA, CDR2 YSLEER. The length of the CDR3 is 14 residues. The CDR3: CASRGEGTYNEQFF. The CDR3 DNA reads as TGCGCCAGCAGAGGGGAGGGAACTTACAATGAGCAGTTCTTC.

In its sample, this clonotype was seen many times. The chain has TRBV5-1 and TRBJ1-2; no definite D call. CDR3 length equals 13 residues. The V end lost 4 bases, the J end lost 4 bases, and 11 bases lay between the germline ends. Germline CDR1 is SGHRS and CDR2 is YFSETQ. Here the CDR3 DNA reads TGCGCCAGCAGCCCGGGCATACTCTATGGCTACACCTTC. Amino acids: CASSPGILYGYTF.

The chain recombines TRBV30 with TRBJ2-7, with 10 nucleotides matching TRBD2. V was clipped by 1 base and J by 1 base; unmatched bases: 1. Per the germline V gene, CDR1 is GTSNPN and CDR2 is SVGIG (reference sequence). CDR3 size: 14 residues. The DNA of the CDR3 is TGTGCCTGGAGTGCTAGCGGGAGTTCCTACGAGCAGTACTTC. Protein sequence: CAWSASGSSYEQYF.

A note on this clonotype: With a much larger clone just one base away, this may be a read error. The CDR3 DNA is TGTGCCAGAAGCTTAGTAGGGGACAGTTCCGGGGAGCTGTTTTTT. Protein: CARSLVGDSSGELFF. The chain joins TRBV7-2 to TRBJ2-2; 7 bases are shared with TRBD1. Germline V gene lookup returns CDR1 SGHTA and CDR2 FQGNSA. This CDR3 region has 15 residues.

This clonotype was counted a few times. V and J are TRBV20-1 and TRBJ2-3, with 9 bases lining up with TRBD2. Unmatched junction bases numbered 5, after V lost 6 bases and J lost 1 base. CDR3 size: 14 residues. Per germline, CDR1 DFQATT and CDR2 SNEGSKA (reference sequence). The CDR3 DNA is TGCAGTGCCAAAACTAGCGGGCGCACAGATACGCAGTATTTT. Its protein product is CSAKTSGRTDTQYF.

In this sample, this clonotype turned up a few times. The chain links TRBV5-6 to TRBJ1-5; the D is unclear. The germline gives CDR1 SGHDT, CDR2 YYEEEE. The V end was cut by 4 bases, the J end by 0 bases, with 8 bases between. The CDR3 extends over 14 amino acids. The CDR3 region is CASSPMASNQPQHF. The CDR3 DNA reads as TGTGCCAGCAGCCCCATGGCTAGCAATCAGCCCCAGCATTTT.

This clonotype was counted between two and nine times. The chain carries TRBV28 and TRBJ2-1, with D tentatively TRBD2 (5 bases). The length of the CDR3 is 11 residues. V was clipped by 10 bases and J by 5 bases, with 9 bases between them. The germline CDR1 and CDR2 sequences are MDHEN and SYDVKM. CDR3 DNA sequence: TGTGCCACTGCCGGGAACAATGAGCAGTTCTTC. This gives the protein CATAGNNEQFF.

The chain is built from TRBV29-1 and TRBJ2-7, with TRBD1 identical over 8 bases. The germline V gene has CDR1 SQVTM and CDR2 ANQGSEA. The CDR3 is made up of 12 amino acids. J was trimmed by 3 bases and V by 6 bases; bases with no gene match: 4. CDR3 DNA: TGCAGCGTAGAGGACAGGGACTACGAGCAGTACTTC. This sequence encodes CSVEDRDYEQYF.

The DNA for the CDR3 is TGCAGTGCCCGGGGGACTAGCGGGAAAGAGACCCAGTACTTC. Protein product: CSARGTSGKETQYF. This chain links TRBV20-1 with TRBJ2-5, with 13 nucleotides matching TRBD2. The trim removed 6 bases at V and 3 bases at J, leaving 4 bases unmatched. From germline, CDR1 is DFQATT and CDR2 SNEGSKA (reference sequence). The CDR3 is 14 residues long.

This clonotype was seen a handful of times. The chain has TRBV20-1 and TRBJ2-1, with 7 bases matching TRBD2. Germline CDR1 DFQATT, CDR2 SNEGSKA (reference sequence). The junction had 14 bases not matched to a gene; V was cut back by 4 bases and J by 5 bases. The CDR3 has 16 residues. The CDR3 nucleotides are TGCAGTGCTACTACTCGGCGGGAGACTTTTAACAATGAGCAGTTCTTC. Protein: CSATTRRETFNNEQFF.

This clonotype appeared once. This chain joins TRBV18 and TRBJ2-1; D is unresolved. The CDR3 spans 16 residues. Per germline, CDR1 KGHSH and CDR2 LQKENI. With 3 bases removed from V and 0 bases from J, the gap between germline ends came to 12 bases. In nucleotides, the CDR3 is TGTGCCAGCTCACCTACACTCGGTTCCTCCTACAATGAGCAGTTCTTC. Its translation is CASSPTLGSSYNEQFF. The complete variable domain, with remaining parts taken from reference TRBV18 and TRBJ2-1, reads NAGVMQNPRHLVRRRGQEARLRCSPMKGHSHVYWYRQLPEEGLKFMVYLQKENIIDESGMPKERFSAEFPKEGPSILRIQQVVRGDSAAYFCASSPTLGSSYNEQFFGPGTRLTVL.

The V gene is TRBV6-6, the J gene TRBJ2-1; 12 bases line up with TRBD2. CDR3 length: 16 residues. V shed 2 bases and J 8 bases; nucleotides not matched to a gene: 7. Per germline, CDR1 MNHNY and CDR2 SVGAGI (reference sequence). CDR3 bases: TGTGCCAGCAGTTACCCGGCTAGCGGGAGGGCCCATGAGCAGTTCTTC. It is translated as CASSYPASGRAHEQFF.

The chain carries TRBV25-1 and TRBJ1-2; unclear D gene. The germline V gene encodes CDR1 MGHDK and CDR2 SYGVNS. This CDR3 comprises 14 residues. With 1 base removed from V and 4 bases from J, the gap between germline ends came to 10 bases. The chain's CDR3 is CASSESDGFYGYTF. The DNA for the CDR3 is TGTGCCAGCAGTGAATCGGACGGATTCTATGGCTACACCTTC.

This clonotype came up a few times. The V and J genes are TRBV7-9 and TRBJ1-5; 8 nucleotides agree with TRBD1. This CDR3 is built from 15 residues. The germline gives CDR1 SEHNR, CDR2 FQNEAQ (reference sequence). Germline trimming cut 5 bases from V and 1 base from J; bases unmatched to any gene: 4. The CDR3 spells CASSPQGASNQPQHF. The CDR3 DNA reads TGTGCCAGCAGCCCGCAGGGGGCAAGCAATCAGCCCCAGCATTTT.

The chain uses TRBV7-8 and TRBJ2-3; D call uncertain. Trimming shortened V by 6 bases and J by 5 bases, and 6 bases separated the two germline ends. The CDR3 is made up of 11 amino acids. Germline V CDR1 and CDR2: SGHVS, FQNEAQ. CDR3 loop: CASSFKDTQYF. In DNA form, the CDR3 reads TGTGCCAGCAGTTTTAAAGATACGCAGTATTTT.